Listed here are 8 T cell receptor delta chains from one sample, sequenced in a study of gammadelta T cells in human blood. TCRdb re-called clones from the RT-PCR reads using CATT. The sample lists 1,300 to 1,500 delta-chain clones; 15% to 20% were seen once. Sequenced material: non-Vgamma9Vdelta2 gamma-delta T cells from infant blood. All receptors come from a human donor.

Remarks on this clone: This likely traces to a read error, being one base from a far larger clone. The chain recombines TRDV1 with TRDJ3; tentatively, D is TRDD3 (5 bases). TCRdb supplies no J gene; here it was assigned by aligning the nucleotide sequence to germline. The CDR3 is made up of 17 amino acids. Germline V gives CDR1 TSWWSYY, CDR2 QGS. CDR3 protein: CSLGERGNDRDTRQMFF. In DNA, the CDR3 is TGTTCTCTTGGGGAACGTGGTAATGACCGGGACACCCGACAGATGTTTTTC.

Regarding this clone: This may come from a read error, since a much larger clone is one base off. The gene calls are TRDV1 and TRDJ1; the match to TRDD3 covers 8 bases. The J segment lost 0 bases and the V segment lost 3 bases, leaving 27 bases of the junction unmatched. Germline V CDR1 and CDR2: TSWWSYY, QGS. The CDR3 has 23 residues. CDR3 protein: CALGETPTLPTGGYIGYTDKLIF. The CDR3 DNA reads TGTGCTCTTGGGGAGACCCCGACCCTCCCGACTGGGGGCTATATCGGGTACACCGATAAACTCATCTTT.

This clone was counted a few times. Only one base separates this from a far larger clonotype, so it likely reflects a read error. The J gene is TRDJ1, the V gene TRDV1, with 9 bases matching TRDD3. The CDR3 contains 19 residues. In germline, CDR1 is TSWWSYY, CDR2 QGS. V shed 11 bases and J 5 bases; nucleotides not matched to a gene: 27. The CDR3 region is CASKLGIRRRPPALDKLIF. In DNA form, the CDR3 reads TGTGCTAGCAAACTGGGGATACGTCGACGACCCCCGGCCCTTGATAAACTCATCTTT.

Comment on this clone: This sequence is one base from a far larger clone and is likely a read error. The chain uses TRDV1 and TRDJ1; D uncertain. Because TCRdb records no J gene, it was assigned here through a match of the DNA to germline. Germline values: CDR1 TSWWSYY, CDR2 QGS. This CDR3 contains 22 residues. V lost 2 bases and J 4 bases, leaving 35 bases between the germline ends. The DNA for the CDR3 is TGTGCTCTTGGGGAAAGGCCAGAGGGTTTCGGGCGGATTCTTGGCGGCTACGATAAACTCATCTTT. It codes for CALGERPEGFGRILGGYDKLIF.

This clone was recorded a few times. The chain combines TRDV2 with TRDJ3, with 13 bases aligning to TRDD3. The CDR3 covers 19 residues. With V trimmed by 6 bases and J by 0 bases, 7 bases remained unmatched. Germline CDR1 is GEAIGNYY and CDR2 is EKD. The CDR3 sequence is CACLTGGYAGSWDTRQMFF. The CDR3 region has the DNA TGTGCCTGTCTTACTGGGGGATACGCAGGCTCCTGGGACACCCGACAGATGTTTTTC.

The V gene reported is TRDV1; the J gene is uncalled; the D call of TRDD3 is as the table states it, not checked on the DNA. The CDR3 loop spans 19 amino acids. Germline lookup yields CDR1 TSWWSYY and CDR2 QGS. The CDR3 spells CALGEFRLVGDTGKDKIIF. The CDR3 DNA reads TGTGCTCTTGGGGAATTTCGCTTAGTGGGGGATACAGGAAAAGATAAAATAATATTT.

The rearrangement uses TRDV2 and TRDJ2; 10 nucleotides align to TRDD3. The J gene, missing from TCRdb, was assigned here through DNA to germline matching. V trimming: 0 bases; J trimming: 4 bases; junction bases outside the gene matches: 1. Germline V gene lookup returns CDR1 GEAIGNYY and CDR2 EKD. The CDR3 consists of 15 residues. The CDR3 sequence is CACDTVGDTTAQLFF. CDR3 DNA sequence: TGTGCCTGTGACACCGTGGGGGATACGACAGCACAACTCTTCTTT.

In this sample, this clone turned up a few times. V gene TRDV1 combines with J gene TRDJ1; 8 bases agree with TRDD3. As TCRdb names no J gene, one was assigned here on the basis of a DNA match to germline. The CDR3 consists of 22 residues. V was pared by 9 bases and J by 2 bases, with 32 bases of the junction left unmatched. Per the germline V gene, CDR1 is TSWWSYY and CDR2 is QGS. For the CDR3, the DNA is TGTGCTCTCCGGTACCCTCTCCTTCCATCGTACTGGGGGTCAAAGGGGACCGATAAACTCATCTTT. Amino acids: CALRYPLLPSYWGSKGTDKLIF.